The 30 T cell receptor beta chains below come from one sample, sequenced in a study of beta chain features in type 1 diabetes. General study findings and limits: TCRB CDR3 length was moderately but significantly reduced in all four CD4+ subsets of Type 1 diabetes patients.

These receptors' antigens are unknown. Isolated RNA was reverse transcribed in full, so expressed TCRB transcripts were sequenced. Generated by immunoSEQ multiplex PCR, the TCRdb table keeps only in-frame clones and is missing some. The sample has around 690,000 clones, around an eighth seen once. Sequencing input: naive CD4+ T cells from blood. The receptors here all came from a man aged 30 to 39 with type 1 diabetes.

The rearrangement joins TRBV19 to TRBJ2-6; D uncertain. This CDR3 region has 16 residues. Trimming shortened V by 0 bases and J by 0 bases, and 6 bases separated the two germline ends. The germline CDR1 and CDR2 sequences are LNHDA and SQIVND (reference sequence). This CDR3 is CASSIDQVSGANVLTF. The CDR3 DNA reads TGTGCCAGTAGTATAGATCAGGTCTCTGGGGCCAACGTCCTGACTTTC.

The chain has TRBV27 and TRBJ1-1; weak D call: TRBD1 (5 bases). The CDR3 loop spans 14 amino acids. Trimming left V 10 bases short and J 0 bases short, with 15 bases between. Germline CDR1 MNHEY, CDR2 SMNVEV (reference sequence). The CDR3 loop is CATQPTVMNTEAFF. DNA for the CDR3: TGTGCCACCCAACCGACAGTGATGAACACTGAAGCTTTCTTT.

The sample holds a few counts of this clone. The chain employs TRBV4-2 and TRBJ1-5; tentative D call: TRBD1 (5 bases). CDR1 LGHNA and CDR2 YNFKEQ come from the germline V gene. This CDR3 comprises 16 residues. V lost 1 base to trimming and J lost 5 bases, with 15 bases between them. CDR3 sequence reads: CASSQASGWGYQPQHF. CDR3 coding DNA: TGTGCCAGCAGCCAAGCCTCTGGTTGGGGCTATCAGCCCCAGCATTTT.

This clone was detected only a few times. V gene TRBV20-1 combines with J gene TRBJ2-1, with D possibly matching TRBD2 (6 bases). The CDR3 consists of 11 residues. Germline V gives CDR1 DFQATT, CDR2 SNEGSKA (reference sequence). Trimming pared 3 bases from V and 8 bases from J, leaving 8 bases between. The CDR3 loop is CSASSGDEQFF. In DNA form, the CDR3 reads TGCAGTGCTAGTTCGGGGGATGAGCAGTTCTTC.

This clone was detected a few times. The chain couples TRBV7-2 to TRBJ1-5; weak D call: TRBD1 (5 bases). The CDR3 is 17 amino acids. Germline V gives CDR1 SGHTA, CDR2 FQGNSA. V was trimmed by 5 bases and J by 2 bases, leaving 19 bases between them. As DNA, the CDR3 is TGTGCCAGCAGCCCAAATGCCTATCCCAGGGGCAATCAGCCCCAGCATTTT. It codes for CASSPNAYPRGNQPQHF.

This clone appeared a few times. This chain uses TRBV5-1 with TRBJ2-2; D call uncertain. The CDR3 extends over 16 amino acids. Germline CDR1 SGHRS, CDR2 YFSETQ. V was clipped by 0 bases and J by 4 bases, with 13 bases between them. CDR3 in amino acids: CASSLAQVRGTGELFF. CDR3 bases: TGCGCCAGCAGCTTGGCCCAGGTTCGAGGCACCGGGGAGCTGTTTTTT.

The rearrangement links TRBV28 to TRBJ2-1; D is possibly TRBD1 or TRBD2 (6 bases each). Trimming removed 10 bases at V and 3 bases at J, with 16 bases between. The CDR3 is made up of 14 amino acids. Per germline, CDR1 MDHEN and CDR2 SYDVKM. The DNA of the CDR3 is TGTGCCACCGGGGGCGGGACCCTCTACAATGAGCAGTTCTTC. Encoded protein: CATGGGTLYNEQFF.

This clone came up a few times. The chain is built from TRBV7-2 and TRBJ2-7; D uncertain. Germline V CDR1 and CDR2: SGHTA, FQGNSA. The CDR3 runs 12 residues. Trimming left V 4 bases short and J 2 bases short, with 6 bases between. The CDR3 nucleotides are TGTGCCAGCAGCTCGGCCGCCTACGAGCAGTACTTC. This translates into CASSSAAYEQYF.

The table lists this clone with a few counts. Other DNA sequences in the sample encode the same CDR3. The rearrangement joins TRBV5-6 to TRBJ2-1, with D hard to call. V lost 0 bases, J lost 0 bases, and 10 bases lay in between. Germline V gene sequence: CDR1 SGHDT, CDR2 YYEEEE. The CDR3 is made up of 16 amino acids. In DNA form, the CDR3 reads TGTGCCAGCAGCTTGGTGGGAAGCAGCTCCTACAATGAGCAGTTCTTC. Protein: CASSLVGSSSYNEQFF.

The chain recombines TRBV4-1 with TRBJ2-2; D gene ambiguous. V gave up 0 bases and J gave up 1 base, with 12 bases separating them. The germline V gene encodes CDR1 MGHRA and CDR2 YSYEKL. The CDR3 is 17 amino acids. CDR3 DNA: TGCGCCAGCAGCCAAGATAAGCTACTCCAGAACACCGGGGAGCTGTTTTTT. Translated, it gives CASSQDKLLQNTGELFF.

V and J are TRBV2 and TRBJ2-3; perhaps D is TRBD1 or TRBD2 (6 bases each). The germline V and J ends were trimmed by 0 bases and 2 bases, with 15 bases remaining between them. CDR3 size: 17 residues. Germline values: CDR1 SNHLY, CDR2 FYNNEI. The CDR3 DNA follows: TGTGCCAGCAGTGAAGCGTCGGCCGGGGGCCTCACAGATACGCAGTATTTT. Protein sequence: CASSEASAGGLTDTQYF.

This CDR3 reads CASSERQGADSPLHF. Here the CDR3 DNA reads TGTGCCAGCAGTGAAAGACAGGGAGCGGATTCACCCCTCCACTTT. The V gene is TRBV25-1, the J gene TRBJ1-6; 7 bases match TRBD1. After removal of 2 bases from V and 8 bases from J, the junction contained 6 bases not matched to a gene. Germline-derived CDR1 and CDR2 are MGHDK and SYGVNS. The CDR3 length is 15 residues.

The rearrangement uses TRBV2 and TRBJ2-1, with TRBD2 matching over 8 bases. The CDR3 is made up of 12 amino acids. V was pared by 2 bases and J by 15 bases, with 6 bases of the junction left unmatched. Germline-derived CDR1 and CDR2 are SNHLY and FYNNEI. CDR3 bases: TGTGCCAGCAGTGAAAACCGGGGGGGACCGTTCTTC. It translates to CASSENRGGPFF.

This clone showed up just a few times. The chain employs TRBV18 and TRBJ1-1, with D possibly matching TRBD1 (5 bases). With 2 bases removed from V and 2 bases from J, the gap between germline ends came to 12 bases. Germline CDR1 reads KGHSH; CDR2 reads LQKENI. The CDR3 length is 15 residues. In nucleotides, the CDR3 is TGTGCCAGCTCACCAGTGTCAGGGAGAAACACTGAAGCTTTCTTT. Residues: CASSPVSGRNTEAFF.

This rearrangement joins TRBV5-4 to TRBJ2-6; TRBD1 agrees at 8 bases. This CDR3 is built from 19 residues. J gave up 2 bases and V 0 bases, and 10 bases lay outside the gene matches. Germline assignment: CDR1 SGHNT and CDR2 YYREEE (reference sequence). CDR3 loop: CASSLEWTGISTGANVLTF. DNA for the CDR3: TGTGCCAGCAGCTTGGAGTGGACAGGGATTAGCACTGGGGCCAACGTCCTGACTTTC.

The genes are TRBV7-2 and TRBJ1-6; 9 bases fit TRBD1. Germline CDR1 reads SGHTA; CDR2 reads FQGNSA. V shed 5 bases and J 0 bases; nucleotides not matched to a gene: 11. This CDR3 region has 19 residues. The CDR3: CASSPDRTGASSYNSPLHF. The DNA of the CDR3 is TGTGCCAGCAGCCCTGATAGGACAGGGGCGAGCTCCTATAATTCACCCCTCCACTTT.

Only a few counts were recorded for this clone. J is TRBJ1-1 and V is TRBV7-9; D unresolved. This CDR3 contains 17 residues. Trimming removed 1 base from V and 1 base from J, with 16 bases in between. Germline lookup yields CDR1 SEHNR and CDR2 FQNEAQ (reference sequence). CDR3 residues: CASSLGIKGIGNTEAFF. As DNA, the CDR3 is TGTGCCAGCAGCTTAGGGATAAAGGGAATTGGGAACACTGAAGCTTTCTTT.

This clone was seen a few times. J is TRBJ1-2 and V is TRBV7-9; 10 bases map to TRBD1. Per the germline V gene, CDR1 is SEHNR and CDR2 is FQNEAQ (reference sequence). The CDR3 covers 15 residues. V lost 5 bases and J lost 2; bases outside the gene matches: 5. The CDR3 sequence is CASSADRGSNYGYTF. The CDR3 nucleotides read TGTGCCAGCAGCGCGGACAGGGGGAGCAACTATGGCTACACCTTC.

This clone was counted between two and nine times. The chain employs TRBV7-2 and TRBJ2-7, with TRBD2 matching over 7 bases. J was trimmed by 9 bases and V by 4 bases; bases with no gene match: 21. CDR1 is SGHTA, CDR2 FQGNSA, per germline. The CDR3 is 17 residues long. DNA for the CDR3: TGTGCCAGCAGCTCCGAACCAGCTTTAGCGGGTTCCTTAGGGCAGTACTTC. This translates into CASSSEPALAGSLGQYF.

This clone showed up just a few times. In the same sample, other DNA sequences code for this CDR3. The chain has TRBV6-6 and TRBJ1-5; D unresolved. Germline V gene lookup returns CDR1 MNHNY and CDR2 SVGAGI (reference sequence). This CDR3 comprises 11 residues. V lost 6 bases, J lost 5 bases, and 5 bases lay in between. The CDR3 reads CASRGDQPQHF. CDR3 nucleotide sequence: TGTGCCAGCAGGGGCGATCAGCCCCAGCATTTT.

The genes are TRBV11-3 and TRBJ2-5, with D possibly matching TRBD1 (6 bases). The CDR3 has 14 amino acids. Germline loops: CDR1 SGHNT, CDR2 YENEEA. V was clipped by 5 bases and J by 3 bases, with 13 bases between them. The CDR3 DNA follows: TGTGCCAGCAGCGAGGACAGAGCGAAAGAGACCCAGTACTTC. This gives the protein CASSEDRAKETQYF.

This clone was detected only a few times. The gene calls are TRBV18 and TRBJ2-2; D call uncertain. V was pared by 3 bases and J by 1 base, with 9 bases between. CDR1 and CDR2 from the germline V gene are KGHSH and LQKENI. The CDR3 runs 15 residues. CDR3 protein: CASSPTVLNTGELFF. CDR3 DNA sequence: TGTGCCAGCTCACCTACAGTACTGAACACCGGGGAGCTGTTTTTT.

This clone showed up just a few times. V is TRBV28 and J is TRBJ2-7; 11 bases match TRBD2. Per the germline V gene, CDR1 is MDHEN and CDR2 is SYDVKM. The length of the CDR3 is 18 residues. V was clipped by 3 bases and J by 1 base; unmatched bases: 11. The CDR3, as DNA: TGTGCCAGCAGTTTCGGTTCTAGCGGGGGGAAATTTTCCTACGAGCAGTACTTC. Amino acids: CASSFGSSGGKFSYEQYF.

This clone has only a few counts. CDR3 in DNA: TGTGCCAGCTCACCGGGCCCAGAGACCCAGTACTTC. It codes for CASSPGPETQYF. V gene TRBV18 combines with J gene TRBJ2-5; D gene uncertain. There are 12 residues in the CDR3. Germline CDR1 is KGHSH and CDR2 is LQKENI. V lost 3 bases to trimming and J lost 4 bases, with 6 bases between them.

This clone came up a few times. V gene TRBV4-3 combines with J gene TRBJ2-2; unclear D gene. The germline V and J ends were trimmed by 0 bases and 0 bases, with 14 bases remaining between them. CDR1 and CDR2 from the germline V gene are LGHNA and YSLEER. There are 18 residues in the CDR3. CDR3 sequence: CASSQDGPQFANTGELFF. The CDR3 nucleotides are TGCGCCAGCAGCCAAGATGGTCCTCAGTTCGCGAACACCGGGGAGCTGTTTTTT.

The chain has TRBV12-5 and TRBJ1-2; TRBD1 aligns across 10 bases. In germline, CDR1 is LGHNT, CDR2 FRNRAP. The CDR3 length is 14 residues. V shed 6 bases, J shed 8 bases, and the junction held 9 bases outside the gene matches. CDR3 DNA sequence: TGTGCTAGTGGAGCCGGGACAGGGGTGCGAGGCTACACCTTC. This gives the protein CASGAGTGVRGYTF.

The chain's CDR3 is CASSFQSGTEQFF. CDR3 bases: TGTGCCAGCAGCTTTCAGTCCGGGACTGAGCAGTTCTTC. V gene TRBV5-4 combines with J gene TRBJ2-1; D may correspond to TRBD1 or TRBD2 (5 bases each). Deletions cut 2 bases from V and 9 bases from J, with 12 bases between. The CDR3 length is 13 residues. CDR1 and CDR2 (germline): SGHNT, YYREEE (reference sequence).

This clone has a handful of counts. CDR3 nucleotides: TGTGCCAGCAGCTTAGGACAGCTTCCCCTCTATGGCTACACCTTC. The encoded protein is CASSLGQLPLYGYTF. The chain couples TRBV7-2 to TRBJ1-2, with D tentatively TRBD1 (5 bases). Germline CDR1 is SGHTA and CDR2 is FQGNSA. V lost 1 base to trimming and J lost 4 bases, with 13 bases between them. This CDR3 spans 15 amino acids.

The rearrangement joins TRBV4-3 to TRBJ1-2, with D unclear. The CDR3 sequence is 15 residues long. V lost 0 bases and J 7 bases, leaving 15 bases between the germline ends. The germline gives CDR1 LGHNA, CDR2 YSLEER. CDR3 in amino acids: CASSQDSPPRGGYTF. The CDR3, as DNA: TGCGCCAGCAGCCAAGATAGTCCCCCGCGAGGTGGCTACACCTTC.

This clone was detected a few times. The chain links TRBV9 to TRBJ2-6, with D maybe TRBD1 (5 bases). This CDR3 is built from 18 residues. Germline loops: CDR1 SGDLS, CDR2 YYNGEE. The ends were cut back, 3 bases at V and 1 base at J, with 17 bases in the middle. The DNA of the CDR3 is TGTGCCAGCAGCGCCTACAGCCCCCCAGGGTCTGGGGCCAACGTCCTGACTTTC. As protein: CASSAYSPPGSGANVLTF.